This TCR beta chain comes out of a study of vaccination and CD4 T cells after COVID-19. Study-level background: Median time from second vaccine dose to sampling was over 55 days (14 to 241).

Oncomine TCR Beta short-read sequencing was applied to DNA from cultured CD4+ T cells. Each CDR3 protein gets one entry after TCRdb re-called the PCR reads with MiXCR. This sample yields around 10,000 distinct CDR3 sequences, of which around 58% are seen a single time; approximately 17% belongs to the top ten. The treatment was: 10-day PBMC culture with coronavirus spike peptide pools or control peptides (ViraFEST assay). With peptide pools, ViraFEST first expanded antigen-specific T cells and afterwards sequenced their TCRs. Overall study results and limits: Post-vaccination reactive clonotypes (median approximately 38) did not differ significantly from post-infection (roughly 21).

This clonotype was seen a handful of times. As yet, its antigen is unknown. V shed 5 bases and J 4 bases; nucleotides not matched to a gene: 4. Germline CDR1 reads SGHTA; CDR2 reads FQGTGA. CDR3 size: 13 residues. The rearrangement uses TRBV7-3 and TRBJ2-5, with 7 nucleotides matching TRBD2. The specimen was CD4+ T cells from blood, cultured in vitro. The TCR sequence derives from a human donor who had recovered from COVID-19. The CDR3 nucleotides read TGTGCCAGCAGCCCATCGGGGGGAGAGACCCAGTACTTC. Its protein product is CASSPSGGETQYF.